Sequencing of this T cell receptor beta chain was carried out in a study of CD8 T cells in Susac syndrome. Random hexamers primed reverse transcription of about 0.45 to 1 ug RNA. With immunoSEQ multiplex PCR, TCR beta CDR3 was amplified across 54 Vbeta and 13 Jbeta. One entry per CDR3 protein results from TCRdb running MiXCR on the immunoSEQ multiplex PCR reads. Among 150,000 to 200,000 distinct CDR3 sequences listed, approximately 96% were seen once. High-throughput TCR beta sequencing covered peripheral CD8+ and CD4+ T cells. This clonotype was observed a single time. This CDR3 is built from 15 residues. With 0 bases removed from V and 3 bases from J, the gap between germline ends came to 13 bases. In germline, CDR1 is SGDLS, CDR2 YYNGEE.

This sequence was found in a human donor with multiple sclerosis. The V and J genes are TRBV9 and TRBJ2-7; D gene uncertain. The sequenced sample consisted of CD4+ T cells from PBMCs. The CDR3 sequence: CASSVESGPYYEQYF. The CDR3 nucleotides are TGTGCCAGCAGCGTAGAGTCTGGCCCCTACTACGAGCAGTACTTC.